The sequence of this T cell receptor beta chain was determined in a study of T cell responses to AZD1222 COVID-19 vaccine. The study, taken as a whole, reports: Donors in the cohort were predominantly white British and more often female, and clonal diversity was possibly underestimated. Epitopes outside B.1.351 and B.1.1.7 mutated regions reportedly drew nearly half of spike TCRs.

Profiled with immunoSEQ multiplex PCR; TCRdb holds only in-frame clones, not every one. Here the sample spans roughly 150,000 clones, roughly 86% being singletons. This CDR3 has 17 residues. Trimming removed 3 bases at V and 2 bases at J, with 16 bases between. Germline V gives CDR1 SGHAT, CDR2 FQNNGV. Points on this clone: As yet, its antigen is unknown.

Sequencing used peripheral blood, obtained on day 0 of AZD1222 vaccination. The sequence derives from an adult in good health. The chain combines TRBV11-2 with TRBJ2-2, with D perhaps TRBD1 or TRBD2 (6 bases each). CDR3 sequence: CASSFRGPSSNTGELFF. CDR3 bases: TGTGCCAGCAGCTTTCGGGGGCCTTCGTCCAACACCGGGGAGCTGTTTTTT.